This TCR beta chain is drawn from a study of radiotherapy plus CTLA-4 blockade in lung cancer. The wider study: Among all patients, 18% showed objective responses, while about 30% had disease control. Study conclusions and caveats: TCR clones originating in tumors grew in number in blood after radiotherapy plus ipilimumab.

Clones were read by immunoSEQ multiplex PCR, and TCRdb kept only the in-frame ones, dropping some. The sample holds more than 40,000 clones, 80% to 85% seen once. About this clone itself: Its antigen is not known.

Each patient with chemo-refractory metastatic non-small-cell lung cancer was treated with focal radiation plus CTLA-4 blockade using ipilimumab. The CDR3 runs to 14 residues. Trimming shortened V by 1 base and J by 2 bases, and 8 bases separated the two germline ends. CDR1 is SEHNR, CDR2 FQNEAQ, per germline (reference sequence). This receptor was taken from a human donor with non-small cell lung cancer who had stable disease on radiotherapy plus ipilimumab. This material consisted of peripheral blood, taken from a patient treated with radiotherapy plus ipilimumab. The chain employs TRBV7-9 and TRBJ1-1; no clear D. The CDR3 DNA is TGTGCCAGCAGCTTAGGACGGGAAAACACTGAAGCTTTCTTT. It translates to CASSLGRENTEAFF.